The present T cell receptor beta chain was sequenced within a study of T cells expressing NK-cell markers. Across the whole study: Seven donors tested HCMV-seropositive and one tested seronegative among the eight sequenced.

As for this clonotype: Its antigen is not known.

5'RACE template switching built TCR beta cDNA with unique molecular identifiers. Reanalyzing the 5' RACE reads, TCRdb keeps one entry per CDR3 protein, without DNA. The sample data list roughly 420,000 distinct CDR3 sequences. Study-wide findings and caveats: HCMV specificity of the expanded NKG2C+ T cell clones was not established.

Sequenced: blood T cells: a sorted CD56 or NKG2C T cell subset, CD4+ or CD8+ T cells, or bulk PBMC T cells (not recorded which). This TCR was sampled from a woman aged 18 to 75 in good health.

The CDR3 loop reads CASSQDRWASNSPLHF. The chain recombines TRBV4-3 with TRBJ1-6. Germline V gene sequence: CDR1 LGHNA, CDR2 YSLEER. CDR3 length: 16 residues.